Only a few counts were recorded for the clone carrying this T cell receptor (beta chain). From the reads, TCRdb called clonotypes with MiXCR, one entry per CDR3 protein. The table shows under 300,000 distinct CDR3 sequences, with about 30% occurring only once. These data belong to a study of kidney transplant recipient with SARS-CoV-2 infection. The material sequenced was a blood sample, taken at baseline and on approximately day 120 from a kidney transplant recipient. The origin of this receptor is a young adult male patient who had COVID-19 and was a kidney transplant recipient. The T cells may partly be graft donor cells.

CDR3 in amino acids: CASSYWVDSSLYNEQFF. The CDR3 DNA is TGTGCCAGCAGTTACTGGGTTGACAGTTCCCTCTACAATGAGCAGTTCTTC. The rearrangement joins TRBV6-6 to TRBJ2-1; possible D gene TRBD1, 5 bases. Trimming shortened V by 1 base and J by 3 bases, and 16 bases separated the two germline ends. Germline-derived CDR1 and CDR2 are MNHNY and SVGAGI (reference sequence). The CDR3 spans 17 residues.